These 27 T cell receptor beta chains originate from one sample sequenced in a study of T cells in Graves' hyperthyroidism and ophthalmopathy. TCR beta CDR3 sequences were amplified from RNA transcripts. HTBI primers were employed in a first-round RT-PCR of the TCR CDR3. TCRdb redid the calling of the multiplex PCR reads with MiXCR, one entry per CDR3 protein. The sample lists about 700,000 distinct CDR3 sequences; 14% were seen once. Material: blood. All receptors come from a woman aged 18 to 35 with Graves' hyperthyroidism.

This chain connects TRBV9 to TRBJ2-1, with 12 bases that match TRBD2. After removal of 0 bases from V and 8 bases from J, the junction contained 0 bases not matched to a gene. The CDR3 loop spans 14 amino acids. Germline V gene sequence: CDR1 SGDLS, CDR2 YYNGEE. The CDR3 is CASSVGTSGDEQFF. In nucleotides, the CDR3 is TGTGCCAGCAGCGTAGGGACTAGCGGGGATGAGCAGTTCTTC.

This clonotype has a handful of counts. The chain is built from TRBV19 and TRBJ2-3; D unresolved. The V gene lost 5 bases and the J gene lost 5 bases, with 11 bases spanning the gap. Germline values: CDR1 LNHDA, CDR2 SQIVND (reference sequence). The CDR3 is made up of 13 amino acids. The CDR3 bases are TGTGCCAGTAGTCGGTCGGCAGGAGATACGCAGTATTTT. This encodes CASSRSAGDTQYF.

This clonotype was found many times. This rearrangement joins TRBV28 to TRBJ2-1; D is unclear. This CDR3 contains 13 residues. Per the germline V gene, CDR1 is MDHEN and CDR2 is SYDVKM. Trimming took off 5 bases at V and 5 bases at J, with 10 bases between the two ends. CDR3 residues: CASSTRINNEQFF. The CDR3 DNA is TGTGCCAGCAGTACCCGAATAAACAATGAGCAGTTCTTC.

This clonotype was detected only a few times. CDR3 region: CASSPPTSVYQETQYF. For the CDR3, the DNA is TGTGCCAGCAGCCCACCCACTAGCGTATACCAAGAGACCCAGTACTTC. V usage is TRBV12-3 or TRBV12-4 and J usage is TRBJ2-5; the match to TRBD2 covers 7 bases. The CDR3 is 16 amino acids. The ends lost 6 bases at V and 0 bases at J; junction bases unmatched: 10.

The J gene is TRBJ2-2, the V gene TRBV14; TRBD2 aligns across 11 bases. Per germline, CDR1 SGHDN and CDR2 FVKESK. V lost 4 bases and J lost 6; bases outside the gene matches: 7. The CDR3 covers 16 residues. The CDR3 spells CASSRASGRIPGELFF. The CDR3 coding sequence is TGTGCCAGCAGCCGAGCTAGCGGGAGGATCCCCGGGGAGCTGTTTTTT.

The rearrangement joins TRBV30 to TRBJ1-5, with D unresolved. V was trimmed by 2 bases and J by 6 bases, leaving 14 bases between them. There are 14 residues in the CDR3. The germline V gene has CDR1 GTSNPN and CDR2 SVGIG (reference sequence). DNA for the CDR3: TGTGCCTGGAGTATTGGACCTGGCGGTCAGCCCCAGCATTTT. Its protein product is CAWSIGPGGQPQHF.

This clonotype was observed many times. The chain couples TRBV18 to TRBJ1-1; D uncertain. The germline gives CDR1 KGHSH, CDR2 LQKENI. This CDR3 is 13 amino acids long. V was cut by 2 bases and J by 2 bases, with 6 bases left in between. The CDR3 protein is CASSPMDNTEAFF. The DNA of the CDR3 is TGTGCCAGCTCACCAATGGATAACACTGAAGCTTTCTTT. The full variable domain, in which reference TRBV18 and TRBJ1-1 provide the parts outside the CDR3, is NAGVMQNPRHLVRRRGQEARLRCSPMKGHSHVYWYRQLPEEGLKFMVYLQKENIIDESGMPKERFSAEFPKEGPSILRIQQVVRGDSAAYFCASSPMDNTEAFFGQGTRLTVV.

This clonotype appeared many times. The rearrangement links TRBV2 to TRBJ1-1, with no clear D. The V gene's germline CDR1 is SNHLY and CDR2 FYNNEI. The CDR3 has 20 residues. Trimming cost V 6 bases and J 1 base, with 30 bases left between them. CDR3: CASRGYGSKVTRRQNTEAFF. The CDR3 DNA sequence: TGTGCCAGCAGGGGCTATGGAAGTAAAGTAACGCGACGACAGAACACTGAAGCTTTCTTT. Full variable domain (missing parts from reference TRBV2 and TRBJ1-1): EPEVTQTPSHQVTQMGQEVILRCVPISNHLYFYWYRQILGQKVEFLVSFYNNEISEKSEIFDDQFSVERPDGSNFTLKIRSTKLEDSAMYFCASRGYGSKVTRRQNTEAFFGQGTRLTVV.

Only a few counts were recorded for this clonotype. The CDR3 DNA follows: TGTGCCAGCAGTTTCCTACCCAAATCGGATGAAAAACTGTTTTTT. It is translated as CASSFLPKSDEKLFF. The chain has TRBV27 and TRBJ1-4, with no clear D. The V end lost 3 bases, the J end lost 6 bases, and 14 bases lay between the germline ends. Germline V gene lookup returns CDR1 MNHEY and CDR2 SMNVEV (reference sequence). CDR3 length: 15 residues.

The chain links TRBV5-4 to TRBJ2-3; 11 positions agree with TRBD2. CDR1 SGHNT and CDR2 YYREEE come from the germline V gene (reference sequence). The CDR3 loop spans 17 amino acids. The V and J ends lost 0 bases and 6 bases, in that order; junction bases with no gene match: 9. The CDR3 sequence is CASSLETSGALRDTQYF. CDR3 coding DNA: TGTGCCAGCAGCTTGGAGACTAGCGGGGCACTCCGGGATACGCAGTATTTT.

This clonotype was recorded at least ten times. V gene TRBV28 combines with J gene TRBJ2-3; TRBD2 matches at 10 bases. This CDR3 comprises 16 residues. V lost 3 bases and J lost 5; bases outside the gene matches: 8. CDR1 and CDR2 (germline): MDHEN, SYDVKM. The CDR3 protein is CASSFFLAGDGDTQYF. DNA for the CDR3: TGTGCCAGCAGTTTTTTTCTAGCGGGAGATGGAGATACGCAGTATTTT.

This clonotype was recorded at least ten times. The chain employs TRBV2 and TRBJ2-7; TRBD1 agrees at 7 bases. The junction had 7 bases not matched to a gene; V was cut back by 8 bases and J by 3 bases. CDR1 is SNHLY and CDR2 is FYNNEI in the germline V gene. This CDR3 is 13 amino acids long. The CDR3 coding sequence is TGTGCCAGCTCAGGGGGTGTCGTCTACGAGCAGTACTTC. Its protein is CASSGGVVYEQYF.

This chain joins TRBV7-9 and TRBJ2-1, with 8 bases aligning to TRBD1. CDR3 length equals 17 residues. CDR1 and CDR2 from the germline V gene are SEHNR and FQNEAQ (reference sequence). Trimming cost V 5 bases and J 7 bases; bases outside gene matches: 16. The CDR3 here is CASSPETGVLVGNEQFF. Here the CDR3 DNA reads TGTGCCAGCAGCCCAGAGACAGGGGTGTTAGTGGGGAATGAGCAGTTCTTC.

In its sample, this clonotype was seen many times. The rearrangement uses TRBV7-2 and TRBJ2-7; 9 bases are shared with TRBD2. V shed 5 bases, J shed 3 bases, and the junction held 11 bases outside the gene matches. The CDR3 is 16 amino acids. Germline V gene sequence: CDR1 SGHTA, CDR2 FQGNSA. CDR3 DNA sequence: TGTGCCAGCAGCCCTCACTCCGGGACTAGCCACTACGAGCAGTACTTC. Translating it yields CASSPHSGTSHYEQYF.

The chain has TRBV28 and TRBJ2-3, with D perhaps TRBD1 (6 bases). The CDR3 loop spans 15 amino acids. In germline, CDR1 is MDHEN, CDR2 SYDVKM. Trimming left V 6 bases short and J 4 bases short, with 17 bases between. This chain's CDR3 is CASSITGYDADTQYF. CDR3 DNA sequence: TGTGCCAGCAGCATTACAGGGTACGACGCAGATACGCAGTATTTT.

This clonotype was detected ten times or more. The rearrangement links TRBV30 to TRBJ2-3; 7 bases are shared with TRBD1. There are 16 residues in the CDR3. The V gene end was trimmed by 0 bases and the J gene end by 2 bases; junction bases not matched to a gene: 8. Germline CDR1 is GTSNPN and CDR2 is SVGIG (reference sequence). CDR3 amino acids: CAWSVGVQGFTDTQYF. The CDR3 DNA follows: TGTGCCTGGAGTGTAGGGGTACAGGGGTTCACAGATACGCAGTATTTT.

The chain has TRBV4-2 and TRBJ2-7; 10 bases match TRBD2. CDR3 size: 15 residues. The V gene end was trimmed by 4 bases and the J gene end by 5 bases; junction bases not matched to a gene: 8. The V gene's germline CDR1 is LGHNA and CDR2 YNFKEQ. CDR3 amino acids: CASSPGTSESDEQYF. DNA for the CDR3: TGTGCCAGCAGCCCAGGGACTAGCGAGTCCGACGAGCAGTACTTC.

This clonotype was detected only a few times. This chain connects TRBV6-5 to TRBJ1-2; possibly TRBD1 for D (5 bases). The CDR3 has 14 amino acids. Germline V lookup: CDR1 MNHEY, CDR2 SVGAGI. Trimming cost V 2 bases and J 6 bases, with 13 bases left between them. The CDR3 DNA is TGTGCCAGCAGTTACCCTGGGACGCAGCATGGCTACACCTTC. Protein: CASSYPGTQHGYTF.

Concerning this clonotype: A much larger clone lies a single base off, so this may be a read error. The chain joins TRBV13 to TRBJ2-5; 11 bases fit TRBD2. CDR1 and CDR2 from the germline V gene are PRHDT and FYEKMQ (reference sequence). The CDR3 is made up of 15 amino acids. The CDR3 is CASSQGLAEGETRYF. In nucleotides, the CDR3 is TGTGCCAGCAGCCAGGGACTAGCGGAAGGAGAGACCCGGTACTTC.

In its sample, this clonotype was seen many times. This rearrangement joins TRBV6-1 to TRBJ1-1; D is unresolved. The CDR3 is 13 amino acids. The V and J ends lost 2 bases and 4 bases respectively, with 8 bases between them. Per germline, CDR1 MNHNS and CDR2 SASEGT. The CDR3 sequence is CASSEIRGTEAFF. The CDR3, as DNA: TGTGCCAGCAGTGAAATACGGGGCACTGAAGCTTTCTTT.

This clonotype has ten or more counts. The rearrangement joins TRBV10-3 to TRBJ2-1; 7 nucleotides align to TRBD2. This CDR3 is 11 amino acids long. Trimming took 4 bases from V and 10 from J; bases not matched to a gene: 1. The germline V gene encodes CDR1 ENHRY and CDR2 SYGVKD. CDR3 DNA: TGTGCCATCAGTGGGGGAGGGGAGCAGTTCTTC. Translating it yields CAISGGGEQFF.

This clonotype was seen more than once but under ten times. V gene TRBV6-2 or TRBV6-3 combines with J gene TRBJ2-7, with 8 bases that match TRBD2. CDR3 size: 14 residues. The V gene end was trimmed by 5 bases and the J gene end by 0 bases; junction bases not matched to a gene: 3. CDR1 and CDR2 from the germline V gene are MNHEY and SVGEGT. CDR3 bases: TGTGCCAGCAGTACACTAGCGGCCTCCTACGAGCAGTACTTC. Its protein is CASSTLAASYEQYF.

This clonotype was seen repeatedly, ten times or more. The chain is built from TRBV2 and TRBJ2-1; D may be TRBD1 or TRBD2 (6 bases each). There are 19 residues in the CDR3. V was cut by 4 bases and J by 7 bases, with 29 bases left in between. Germline V gene data show CDR1 as SNHLY and CDR2 as FYNNEI. In DNA, the CDR3 is TGTGCCAGCAGTGGGACGTACCGGGGGCGCCTCGGGATGGGGAATGAGCAGTTCTTC. Residues: CASSGTYRGRLGMGNEQFF.

This clonotype was seen a few times. The chain carries TRBV12-3 or TRBV12-4 and TRBJ1-6; D is undetermined. This CDR3 region has 12 residues. V was cut by 5 bases and J by 6 bases, with 5 bases left in between. For the CDR3, the DNA is TGTGCCAGCAGTCGAGCTAATTCACCCCTCCACTTT. Amino acids: CASSRANSPLHF.

This clonotype was counted ten times or more. The V and J genes are TRBV20-1 and TRBJ2-1, with TRBD2 matching 7 bases. V dropped 0 bases and J dropped 1; count of bases not matched to a gene: 9. Germline CDR1 DFQATT, CDR2 SNEGSKA (reference sequence). The CDR3 has 17 amino acids. CDR3 in amino acids: CSARDLEGGPSYNEQFF. The CDR3 DNA reads as TGCAGTGCTAGAGATTTGGAGGGAGGGCCGTCCTACAATGAGCAGTTCTTC.

This clonotype was detected ten times or more. The chain joins TRBV7-9 to TRBJ2-7; 7 bases map to TRBD2. Germline lookup yields CDR1 SEHNR and CDR2 FQNEAQ (reference sequence). CDR3 length: 14 amino acids. The J segment lost 0 bases and the V segment lost 7 bases, leaving 6 bases of the junction unmatched. The CDR3 spells CASTLSGPSYEQYF. The DNA for the CDR3 is TGTGCCAGCACCCTTAGCGGGCCCTCCTACGAGCAGTACTTC.

The chain joins TRBV30 to TRBJ1-6; 9 bases are shared with TRBD1. CDR3 length: 13 amino acids. The germline gives CDR1 GTSNPN, CDR2 SVGIG (reference sequence). V was clipped by 5 bases and J by 14 bases; unmatched bases: 10. This CDR3 reads CAWSGQGKESLHF. For the CDR3, the DNA is TGTGCCTGGTCGGGACAGGGTAAGGAGTCCCTCCACTTT.